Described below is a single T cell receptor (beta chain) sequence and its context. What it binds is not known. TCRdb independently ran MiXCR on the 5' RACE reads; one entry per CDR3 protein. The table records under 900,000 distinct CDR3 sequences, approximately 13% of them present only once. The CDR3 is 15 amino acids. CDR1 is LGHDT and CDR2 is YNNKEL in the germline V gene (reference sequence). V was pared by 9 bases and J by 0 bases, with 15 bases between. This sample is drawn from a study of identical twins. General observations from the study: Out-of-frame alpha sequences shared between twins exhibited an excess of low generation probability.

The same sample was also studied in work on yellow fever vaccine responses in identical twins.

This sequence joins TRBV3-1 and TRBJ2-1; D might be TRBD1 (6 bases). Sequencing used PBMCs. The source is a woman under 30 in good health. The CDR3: CASYRTGSSYNEQFF. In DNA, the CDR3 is TGTGCCAGTTACCGAACAGGGAGCTCCTACAATGAGCAGTTCTTC.